The source of this T cell receptor beta chain is a study of blood T cell repertoires in COVID-19. The wider study: Sample material is recorded as cDNA or gDNA derived from T cells, B-cell-depleted T cells, or PBMCs.

Sequenced by immunoSEQ multiplex PCR; TCRdb stores in-frame clones only, minus some. The repertoire holds some 490,000 clones, with 70% to 90% as singletons. The clonotype originates from a human donor in a cohort sampled during active COVID-19. Sequenced material: peripheral blood.

The CDR3 loop is CASSPKRGIIDEQYF. CDR3 DNA: TGTGCCAGCAGCCCAAAAAGGGGGATAATCGACGAGCAGTACTTC. The chain combines TRBV4-2 with TRBJ2-7; perhaps TRBD1 as D (6 bases). The V gene's germline CDR1 is LGHNA and CDR2 YNFKEQ. The V and J ends lost 4 bases and 5 bases respectively, with 18 bases between them. This CDR3 region has 15 residues.